The 21 T cell receptor beta chains given below trace back to one sample, sequenced in a study of T cells in Graves' hyperthyroidism and ophthalmopathy (dated by TCRdb to about 2019). The library was built by means of multiplex PCR. The sequencer listed for this sample is Illumina HiSeq 2000. The TCR beta CDR3 regions were amplified from RNA transcripts. A first-round RT-PCR of the TCR CDR3 used the HTBI primer set with the Qiagen OneStep RT-PCR kit. Using fastp at Q25 and MiXCR, TCRdb reprocessed the public reads and kept productive beta chains. For every CDR3 protein sequence, its rows merge into one entry that carries the most common genes and DNA. The sample contains about 480,000 distinct CDR3 sequences, 13% to 15% of them found a single time. The ten largest clones represent about 17% of the sample. The sequencing sample was made of blood. These receptor sequences come from a woman younger than 35 with Graves' hyperthyroidism.

This clonotype showed up just a few times. The J gene is TRBJ2-2, the V gene TRBV5-4; D is unclear. Trimming removed 4 bases from V and 4 bases from J, with 17 bases in between. Germline values: CDR1 SGHNT, CDR2 YYREEE (reference sequence). The CDR3 totals 16 residues. The CDR3 region is CASSPPAQRGTGELFF. The CDR3 region has the DNA TGTGCCAGCAGCCCCCCCGCGCAACGCGGCACCGGGGAGCTGTTTTTT. Using reference TRBV5-4 and TRBJ2-2 for the parts outside the CDR3, the full variable domain is ETGVTQSPTHLIKTRGQQVTLRCSSQSGHNTVSWYQQALGQGPQFIFQYYREEENGRGNFPPRFSGLQFPNYSSELNVNALELDDSALYLCASSPPAQRGTGELFFGEGSRLTVL.

The table lists this clonotype with many counts. The chain is built from TRBV6-6 and TRBJ2-1, with D possibly TRBD2 on 6 matching bases. Germline assignment: CDR1 MNHNY and CDR2 SVGAGI (reference sequence). The V end was cut by 0 bases, the J end by 7 bases, with 16 bases between. The CDR3 length is 16 residues. The CDR3 protein is CASSYSTSPGYNEQFF. CDR3 nucleotide sequence: TGTGCCAGCAGTTACTCCACTAGCCCAGGGTATAATGAGCAGTTCTTC.

This clonotype was picked up many times. The chain joins TRBV12-5 to TRBJ1-2, with 10 bases identical to TRBD1. The germline gives CDR1 LGHNT, CDR2 FRNRAP. This CDR3 spans 16 amino acids. Trimming removed 1 base from V and 4 bases from J; junction bases left unmatched: 6. The CDR3, as DNA: TGTGCTAGTGGTTTGGAGAGGACAGGGGGGGTCTATGGCTACACCTTC. Translation: CASGLERTGGVYGYTF.

The J gene is TRBJ2-7, the V gene TRBV5-6; D gene uncertain. V dropped 4 bases and J dropped 9 bases, with 11 bases sitting between them. Looked up from germline, CDR1 is SGHDT and CDR2 is YYEEEE. The CDR3 has 11 residues. DNA of the CDR3: TGTGCCAGCAGCGCCACGGTGAGGCAGTACTTC. It translates to CASSATVRQYF.

The gene calls are TRBV3-1 and TRBJ1-3; the D gene is possibly TRBD1 (6 bases). V dropped 3 bases and J dropped 0 bases, with 9 bases sitting between them. The CDR3 is made up of 15 amino acids. CDR1 is LGHDT, CDR2 YNNKEL, per germline (reference sequence). The CDR3 DNA reads TGTGCCAGCAGCCAGAACAGGGACTCTGGAAACACCATATATTTT. Its protein product is CASSQNRDSGNTIYF.

This clonotype was observed at least ten times. In nucleotides, the CDR3 is TGCAGCGTTGATACAGCGGATGGCTACACCTTC. It encodes CSVDTADGYTF. This chain links TRBV29-1 with TRBJ1-2, with D unresolved. Deletions cut 3 bases from V and 6 bases from J, with 8 bases between. This CDR3 has 11 residues. Germline CDR1 reads SQVTM; CDR2 reads ANQGSEA.

There are many counts of this clonotype. This chain uses TRBV27 with TRBJ1-1, with D possibly matching TRBD1 (5 bases). The V gene lost 6 bases and the J gene lost 4 bases, with 21 bases spanning the gap. This CDR3 comprises 16 residues. The germline gives CDR1 MNHEY, CDR2 SMNVEV (reference sequence). The CDR3 DNA sequence: TGTGCCAGCAGCCGATCTCTTGGGGGAGGGATCACTGAAGCTTTCTTT. Its protein product is CASSRSLGGGITEAFF.

This clonotype was seen repeatedly, ten times or more. V usage is TRBV6-1 and J usage is TRBJ2-7; D ambiguous. There are 13 residues in the CDR3. Germline V CDR1 and CDR2: MNHNS, SASEGT. V shed 11 bases and J shed 0 bases, with 14 bases lying between them. The CDR3 loop reads CALAAPSSYEQYF. The CDR3 DNA sequence: TGTGCCCTCGCAGCCCCGAGCTCCTACGAGCAGTACTTC.

This clonotype was seen repeatedly, ten times or more. This rearrangement joins TRBV6-1 to TRBJ1-6; D ambiguous. The V gene lost 5 bases and the J gene lost 8 bases, with 10 bases spanning the gap. The CDR3 length is 13 residues. Germline values: CDR1 MNHNS, CDR2 SASEGT. CDR3: CASSLTEYSPLHF. CDR3 in DNA: TGTGCCAGCAGTTTAACAGAATATTCACCCCTCCACTTT.

This clonotype was observed a single time. The genes are TRBV28 and TRBJ2-1; the match to TRBD2 covers 8 bases. With 8 bases clipped from V and 6 bases from J, the junction kept 9 bases outside the gene matches. There are 14 residues in the CDR3. CDR1 is MDHEN, CDR2 SYDVKM, per germline. The CDR3 here is CASHLLRGGNEQFF. CDR3 coding DNA: TGTGCCAGCCATTTGCTCCGGGGGGGCAATGAGCAGTTCTTC.

Worth noting for this clonotype: This clone may be a read error of a much larger clone one base away. This chain uses TRBV3-1 with TRBJ2-1; possible D gene TRBD2, 6 bases. This CDR3 has 13 amino acids. Germline CDR1 reads LGHDT; CDR2 reads YNNKEL (reference sequence). The CDR3 spells CVSSQGEVNEQFF. The CDR3 DNA is TGTGTCAGCAGCCAAGGGGAGGTTAATGAGCAGTTCTTC.

This rearrangement joins TRBV14 to TRBJ2-2; 7 nucleotides agree with TRBD2. This CDR3 is 18 amino acids long. V shed 3 bases and J 7 bases; nucleotides not matched to a gene: 17. Germline V lookup: CDR1 SGHDN, CDR2 FVKESK. The CDR3 here is CASSQRYRVAGPRGELFF. The CDR3 DNA is TGTGCCAGCAGCCAGCGTTACCGGGTAGCGGGCCCTCGCGGGGAGCTGTTTTTT.

This clonotype was recorded at least ten times. The chain has TRBV15 and TRBJ2-1; maybe TRBD1 (5 bases). This CDR3 is built from 14 residues. V lost 3 bases to trimming and J lost 3 bases, with 9 bases between them. The V gene's germline CDR1 is LNHNV and CDR2 YYDKDF (reference sequence). CDR3 coding DNA: TGTGCCACCAGCAGTCAGGGTAGCTACAATGAGCAGTTCTTC. Its translation is CATSSQGSYNEQFF.

The chain combines TRBV6-1 with TRBJ1-2, with TRBD1 as a possible D gene (6 bases). This CDR3 has 15 amino acids. V was cut by 5 bases and J by 4 bases, with 17 bases left in between. CDR1 and CDR2 (germline): MNHNS, SASEGT. For the CDR3, the DNA is TGTGCCAGCAGTTATACCCCGCCAGGGGTCTATGGCTACACCTTC. Its protein product is CASSYTPPGVYGYTF.

This clonotype was seen at least ten times. The chain recombines TRBV20-1 with TRBJ2-1; 11 nucleotides agree with TRBD1. CDR1 DFQATT and CDR2 SNEGSKA come from the germline V gene (reference sequence). J lost 10 bases, V lost 6 bases, and 8 bases had no gene match. There are 13 residues in the CDR3. The CDR3 loop reads CSARTGGWMEQFF. CDR3 bases: TGCAGTGCGCGGACAGGGGGCTGGATGGAGCAGTTCTTC.

At least ten counts were recorded for this clonotype. The chain uses TRBV11-2 and TRBJ2-5, with a weak D call TRBD1 (6 bases). Trimming stripped 1 base from V and 5 bases from J, with 17 bases between. Germline V gene data show CDR1 as SGHAT and CDR2 as FQNNGV. This CDR3 is built from 16 residues. In DNA, the CDR3 is TGTGCCAGCAGCTTAGCCCTACAGGGAGTTGGGGAGACCCAGTACTTC. This translates into CASSLALQGVGETQYF. The variable domain in full, completed from reference TRBV11-2 and TRBJ2-5, reads EAGVAQSPRYKIIEKRQSVAFWCNPISGHATLYWYQQILGQGPKLLIQFQNNGVVDDSQLPKDRFSAERLKGVDSTLKIQPAKLEDSAVYLCASSLALQGVGETQYFGPGTRLLVL.

This clonotype was found a few times. The V gene is TRBV5-1, the J gene TRBJ2-5, with D maybe TRBD2 (6 bases). Germline V gene data show CDR1 as SGHRS and CDR2 as YFSETQ. Between the trimmed V and J ends, which lost 0 bases and 5 bases, there was a span of 17 bases. The CDR3 is 16 residues long. The CDR3 sequence: CASSLASDHSRETQYF. CDR3 DNA: TGCGCCAGCAGCTTGGCTAGCGATCATTCTAGGGAGACCCAGTACTTC.

This clonotype was counted ten times or more. The genes are TRBV3-1 and TRBJ2-1; no clear D gene. Between the trimmed V and J ends, which lost 2 bases and 14 bases, there was a span of 13 bases. This CDR3 spans 12 amino acids. CDR1 and CDR2 (germline): LGHDT, YNNKEL (reference sequence). CDR3 sequence: CASSQLGRNEFF. CDR3 coding DNA: TGTGCCAGCAGCCAACTGGGTCGTAATGAGTTCTTC.

This clonotype was counted a few times. This chain connects TRBV19 to TRBJ2-6; TRBD2 matches at 8 bases. Unmatched junction bases numbered 8, after V lost 1 base and J lost 0 bases. This CDR3 comprises 19 residues. CDR1 and CDR2 from the germline V gene are LNHDA and SQIVND (reference sequence). CDR3 nucleotide sequence: TGTGCCAGTAGTATAGCTCCAGCGGGAGCCATCTCTGGGGCCAACGTCCTGACTTTC. Translated, it gives CASSIAPAGAISGANVLTF.

This clonotype has ten or more counts. This chain connects TRBV2 to TRBJ1-2; D remains ambiguous. Per the germline V gene, CDR1 is SNHLY and CDR2 is FYNNEI. V was cut by 11 bases and J by 0 bases, with 19 bases left in between. This CDR3 has 15 residues. The CDR3 protein is CALLGLGSANYGYTF. The CDR3 DNA reads TGTGCCCTCCTTGGGTTGGGGTCCGCTAACTATGGCTACACCTTC.

This clonotype has ten or more counts. The genes are TRBV6-5 and TRBJ1-2; D is unclear. The V and J ends lost 0 bases and 0 bases respectively, with 8 bases between them. CDR3 size: 15 residues. In germline, CDR1 is MNHEY, CDR2 SVGAGI. CDR3 region: CASSYSAGTNYGYTF. Here the CDR3 DNA reads TGTGCCAGCAGTTACTCGGCGGGAACTAACTATGGCTACACCTTC.